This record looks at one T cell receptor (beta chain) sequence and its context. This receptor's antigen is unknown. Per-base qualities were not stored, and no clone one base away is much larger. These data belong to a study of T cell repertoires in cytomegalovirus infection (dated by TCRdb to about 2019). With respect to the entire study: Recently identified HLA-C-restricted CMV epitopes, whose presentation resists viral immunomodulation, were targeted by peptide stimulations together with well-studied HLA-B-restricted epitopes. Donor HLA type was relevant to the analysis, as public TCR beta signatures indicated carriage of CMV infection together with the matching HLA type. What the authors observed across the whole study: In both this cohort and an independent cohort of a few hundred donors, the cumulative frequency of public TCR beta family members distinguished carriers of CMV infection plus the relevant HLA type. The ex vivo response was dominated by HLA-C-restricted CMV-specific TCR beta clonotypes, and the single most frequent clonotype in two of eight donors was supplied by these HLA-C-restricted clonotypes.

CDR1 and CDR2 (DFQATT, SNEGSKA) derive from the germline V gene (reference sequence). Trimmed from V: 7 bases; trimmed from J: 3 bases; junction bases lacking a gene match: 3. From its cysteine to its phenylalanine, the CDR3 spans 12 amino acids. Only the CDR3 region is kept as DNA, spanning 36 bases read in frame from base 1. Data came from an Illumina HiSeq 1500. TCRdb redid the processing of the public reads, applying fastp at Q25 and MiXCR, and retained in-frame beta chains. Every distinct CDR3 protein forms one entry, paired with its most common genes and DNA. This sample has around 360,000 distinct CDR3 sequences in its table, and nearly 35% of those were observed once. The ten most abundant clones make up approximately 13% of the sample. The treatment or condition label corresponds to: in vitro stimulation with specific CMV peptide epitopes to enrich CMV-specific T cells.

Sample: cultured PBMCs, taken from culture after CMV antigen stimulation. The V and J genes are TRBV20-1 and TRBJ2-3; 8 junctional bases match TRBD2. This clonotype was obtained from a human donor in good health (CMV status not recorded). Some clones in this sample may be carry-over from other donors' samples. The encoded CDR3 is CSGAGATDTQYF. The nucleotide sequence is TGCAGTGGAGCGGGAGCAACAGATACGCAGTATTTT.